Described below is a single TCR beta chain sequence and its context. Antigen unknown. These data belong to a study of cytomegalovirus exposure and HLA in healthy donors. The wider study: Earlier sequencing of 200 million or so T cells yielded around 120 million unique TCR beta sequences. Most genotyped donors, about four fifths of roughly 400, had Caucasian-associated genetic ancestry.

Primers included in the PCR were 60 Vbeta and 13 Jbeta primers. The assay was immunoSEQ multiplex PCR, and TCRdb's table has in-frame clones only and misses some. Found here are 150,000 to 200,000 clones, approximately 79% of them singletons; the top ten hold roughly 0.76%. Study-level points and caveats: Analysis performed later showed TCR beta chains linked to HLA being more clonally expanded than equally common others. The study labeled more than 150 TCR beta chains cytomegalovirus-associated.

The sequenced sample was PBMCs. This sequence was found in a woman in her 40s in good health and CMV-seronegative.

The CDR3 sequence is CASSQGRGHYTF. The CDR3 nucleotides read TGCGCCAGCAGCCAAGGTCGCGGTCACTACACCTTC. The chain combines TRBV4-1 with TRBJ1-2; D is uncertain. In germline, CDR1 is MGHRA, CDR2 YSYEKL. Trimming shortened V by 1 base and J by 10 bases, and 10 bases separated the two germline ends. The length of the CDR3 is 12 residues.